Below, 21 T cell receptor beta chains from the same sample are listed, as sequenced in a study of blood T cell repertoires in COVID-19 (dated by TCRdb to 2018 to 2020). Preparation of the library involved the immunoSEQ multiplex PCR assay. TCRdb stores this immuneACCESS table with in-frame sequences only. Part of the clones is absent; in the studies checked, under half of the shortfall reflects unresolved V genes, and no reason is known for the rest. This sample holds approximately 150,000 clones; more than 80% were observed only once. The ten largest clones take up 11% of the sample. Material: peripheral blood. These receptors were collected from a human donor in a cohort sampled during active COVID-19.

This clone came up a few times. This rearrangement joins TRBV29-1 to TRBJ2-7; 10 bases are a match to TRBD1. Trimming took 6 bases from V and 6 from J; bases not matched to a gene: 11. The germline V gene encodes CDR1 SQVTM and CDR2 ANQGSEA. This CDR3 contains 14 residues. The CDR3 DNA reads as TGCAGCGTAAGGGACAGGGGAACGAGTGGCGAGCAGTACTTC. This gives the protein CSVRDRGTSGEQYF.

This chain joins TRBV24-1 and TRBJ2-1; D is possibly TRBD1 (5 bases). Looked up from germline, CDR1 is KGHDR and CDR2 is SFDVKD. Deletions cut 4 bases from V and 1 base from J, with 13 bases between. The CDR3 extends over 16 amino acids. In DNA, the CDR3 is TGTGCCACCAGTGACCGGGTAGGGGCTTCCTACAATGAGCAGTTCTTC. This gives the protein CATSDRVGASYNEQFF.

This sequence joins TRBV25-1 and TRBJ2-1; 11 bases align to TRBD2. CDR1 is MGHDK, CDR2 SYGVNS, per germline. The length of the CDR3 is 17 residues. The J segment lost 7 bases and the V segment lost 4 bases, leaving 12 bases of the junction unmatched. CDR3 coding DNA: TGTGCCAGCAGTGGACGCTTACTAGCGGGAGTGGGTAATGAGCAGTTCTTC. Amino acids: CASSGRLLAGVGNEQFF.

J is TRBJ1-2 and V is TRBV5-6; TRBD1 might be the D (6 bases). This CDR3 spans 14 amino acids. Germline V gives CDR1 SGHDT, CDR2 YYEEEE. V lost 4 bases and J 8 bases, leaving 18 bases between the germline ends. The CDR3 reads CASSPGWGPEGYTF. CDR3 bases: TGTGCCAGCAGCCCGGGATGGGGGCCGGAAGGCTACACCTTC.

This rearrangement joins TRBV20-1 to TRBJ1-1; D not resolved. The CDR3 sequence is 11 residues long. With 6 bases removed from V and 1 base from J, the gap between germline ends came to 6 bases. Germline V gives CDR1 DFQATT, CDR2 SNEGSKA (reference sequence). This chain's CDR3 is CSAAGNTEAFF. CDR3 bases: TGCAGTGCGGCGGGGAACACTGAAGCTTTCTTT.

CDR3 coding DNA: TGTGCCAGCAGGCCCTACGTGGGAGGGGAGGCAGATACGCAGTATTTT. This gives the protein CASRPYVGGEADTQYF. The rearrangement joins TRBV2 to TRBJ2-3; 7 bases are shared with TRBD2. The junction had 13 bases not matched to a gene; V was cut back by 6 bases and J by 4 bases. Per the germline V gene, CDR1 is SNHLY and CDR2 is FYNNEI. The CDR3 runs to 16 residues.

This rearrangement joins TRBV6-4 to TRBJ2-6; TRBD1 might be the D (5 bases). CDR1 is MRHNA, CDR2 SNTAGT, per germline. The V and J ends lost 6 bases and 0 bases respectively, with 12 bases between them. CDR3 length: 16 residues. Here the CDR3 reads CASRRQTFSGANVLTF. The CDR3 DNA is TGTGCCAGCAGGAGACAGACCTTCTCTGGGGCCAACGTCCTGACTTTC.

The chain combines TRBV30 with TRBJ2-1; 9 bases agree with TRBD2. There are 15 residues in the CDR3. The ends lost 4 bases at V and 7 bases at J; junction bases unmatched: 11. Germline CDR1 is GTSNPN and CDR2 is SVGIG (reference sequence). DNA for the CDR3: TGTGCCTGGAATTCCGGGGGCGGGGGGGCGAATGAGCAGTTCTTC. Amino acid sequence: CAWNSGGGGANEQFF.

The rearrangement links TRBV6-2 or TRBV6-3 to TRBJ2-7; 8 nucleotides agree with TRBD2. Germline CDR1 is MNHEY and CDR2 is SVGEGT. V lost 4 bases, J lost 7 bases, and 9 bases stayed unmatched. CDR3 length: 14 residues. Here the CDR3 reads CASSWSGGGGEQYF. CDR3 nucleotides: TGTGCCAGCAGTTGGAGCGGGGGAGGTGGGGAGCAGTACTTC.

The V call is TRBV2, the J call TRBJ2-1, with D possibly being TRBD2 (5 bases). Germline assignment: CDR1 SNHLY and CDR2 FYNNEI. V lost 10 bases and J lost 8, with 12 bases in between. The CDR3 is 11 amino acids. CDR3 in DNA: TGTGCCAACGGGATAGGGCATGAGCAGTTCTTC. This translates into CANGIGHEQFF.

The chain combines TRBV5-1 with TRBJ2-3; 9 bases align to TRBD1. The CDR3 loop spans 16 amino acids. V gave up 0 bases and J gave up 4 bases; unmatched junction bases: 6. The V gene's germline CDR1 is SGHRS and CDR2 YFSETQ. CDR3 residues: CASSLDGQGSPDTQYF. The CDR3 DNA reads TGCGCCAGCAGCTTGGATGGACAGGGGTCCCCAGATACGCAGTATTTT.

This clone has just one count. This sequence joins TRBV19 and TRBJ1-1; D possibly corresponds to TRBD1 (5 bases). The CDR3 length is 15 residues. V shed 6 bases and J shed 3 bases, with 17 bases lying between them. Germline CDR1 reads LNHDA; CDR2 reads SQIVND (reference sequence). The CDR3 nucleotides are TGTGCCAGTAGAGACGGGGGTAAAGGGGACACTGAAGCTTTCTTT. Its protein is CASRDGGKGDTEAFF.

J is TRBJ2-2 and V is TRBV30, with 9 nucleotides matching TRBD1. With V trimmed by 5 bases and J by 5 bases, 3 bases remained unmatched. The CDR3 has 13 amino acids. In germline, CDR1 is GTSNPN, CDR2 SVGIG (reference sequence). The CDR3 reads CAWAGTGTGELFF. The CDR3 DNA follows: TGTGCCTGGGCCGGGACAGGGACCGGGGAGCTGTTTTTT.

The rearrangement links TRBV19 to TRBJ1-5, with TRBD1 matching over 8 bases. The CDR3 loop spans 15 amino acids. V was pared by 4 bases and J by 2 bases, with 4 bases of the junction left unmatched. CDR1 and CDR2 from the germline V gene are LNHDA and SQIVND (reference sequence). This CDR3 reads CASSTGGYGNQPQHF. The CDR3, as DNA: TGTGCCAGTAGTACAGGGGGCTATGGCAATCAGCCCCAGCATTTT.

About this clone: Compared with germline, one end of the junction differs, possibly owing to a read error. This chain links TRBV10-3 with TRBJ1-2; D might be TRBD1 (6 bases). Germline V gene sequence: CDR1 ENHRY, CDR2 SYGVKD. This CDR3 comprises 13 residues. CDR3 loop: CAISEDRSYDYTF. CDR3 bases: TGTGCCATCAGTGAAGACAGGAGCTATGACTACACCTTC.

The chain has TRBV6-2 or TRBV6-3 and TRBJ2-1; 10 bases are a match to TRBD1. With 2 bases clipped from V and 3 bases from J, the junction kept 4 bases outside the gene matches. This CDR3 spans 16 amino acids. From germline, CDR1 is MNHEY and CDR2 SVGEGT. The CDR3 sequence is CASSYPTGGLYNEQFF. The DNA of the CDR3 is TGTGCCAGCAGTTACCCGACAGGGGGCCTCTACAATGAGCAGTTCTTC.

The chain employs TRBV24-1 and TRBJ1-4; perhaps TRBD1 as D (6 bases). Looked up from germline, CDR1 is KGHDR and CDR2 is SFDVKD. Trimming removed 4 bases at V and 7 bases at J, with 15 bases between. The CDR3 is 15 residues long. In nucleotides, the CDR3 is TGTGCCACCAGTGACCCGACAGGTACGGGTGAAAAACTGTTTTTT. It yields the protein CATSDPTGTGEKLFF.

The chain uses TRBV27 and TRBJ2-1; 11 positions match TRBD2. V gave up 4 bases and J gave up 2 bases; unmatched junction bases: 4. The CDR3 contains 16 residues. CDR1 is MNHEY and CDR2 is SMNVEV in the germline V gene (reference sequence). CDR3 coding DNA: TGTGCCAGCAGTTCATTACTAGCGGGGGCCTACAATGAGCAGTTCTTC. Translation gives CASSSLLAGAYNEQFF.

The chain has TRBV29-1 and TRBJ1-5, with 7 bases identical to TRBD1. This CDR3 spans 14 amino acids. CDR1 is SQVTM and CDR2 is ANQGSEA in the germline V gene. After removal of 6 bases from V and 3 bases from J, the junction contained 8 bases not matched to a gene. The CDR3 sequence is CSVSQGPFNQPQHF. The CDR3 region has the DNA TGCAGCGTGTCACAGGGGCCCTTCAATCAGCCCCAGCATTTT.

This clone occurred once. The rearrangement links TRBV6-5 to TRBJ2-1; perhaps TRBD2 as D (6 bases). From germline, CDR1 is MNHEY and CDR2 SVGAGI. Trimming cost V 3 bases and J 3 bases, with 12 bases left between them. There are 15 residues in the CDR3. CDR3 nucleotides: TGTGCCAGCAGTTATCGGGGGACTTTCTACAATGAGCAGTTCTTC. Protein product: CASSYRGTFYNEQFF.

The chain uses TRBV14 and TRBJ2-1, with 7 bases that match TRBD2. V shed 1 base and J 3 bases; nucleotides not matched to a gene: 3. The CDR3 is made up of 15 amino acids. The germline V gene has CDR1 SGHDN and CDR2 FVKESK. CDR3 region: CASSQALADYNEQFF. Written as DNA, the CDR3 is TGTGCCAGCAGCCAAGCTCTAGCGGACTACAATGAGCAGTTCTTC.